This passage covers 12 T cell receptor beta chains from one sample sequenced in a study of blood T cell repertoires in COVID-19. TCRdb keeps only in-frame clones here, not all; method: immunoSEQ multiplex PCR. The sample holds a few hundred thousand clones, nearly 90% seen once. Sequenced input: PBMCs or T cells enriched from blood (not recorded which). The receptors here all came from a woman aged 18-29 years with acute COVID-19.

The chain carries TRBV7-3 and TRBJ1-3; 7 nucleotides align to TRBD1. This CDR3 region has 16 residues. Germline V gene data show CDR1 as SGHTA and CDR2 as FQGTGA. The J segment lost 1 base and the V segment lost 2 bases, leaving 5 bases of the junction unmatched. CDR3 loop: CASSLETGRSGNTIYF. CDR3 DNA sequence: TGTGCCAGCAGCTTAGAGACAGGGAGGTCTGGAAACACCATATATTTT.

The chain recombines TRBV11-3 with TRBJ2-7; TRBD2 aligns across 10 bases. V trimming: 2 bases; J trimming: 4 bases; junction bases outside the gene matches: 5. The CDR3 spans 15 residues. In germline, CDR1 is SGHNT, CDR2 YENEEA. DNA of the CDR3: TGTGCCAGCAGCTTATCTAGCGGGAGAGGGTACGAGCAGTACTTC. It codes for CASSLSSGRGYEQYF. Full variable domain (remainder filled in from reference TRBV11-3 and TRBJ2-7): EAGVVQSPRYKIIEKKQPVAFWCNPISGHNTLYWYLQNLGQGPELLIRYENEEAVDDSQLPKDRFSAERLKGVDSTLKIQPAELGDSAVYLCASSLSSGRGYEQYFGPGTRLTVT.

The chain is built from TRBV5-1 and TRBJ1-3; no clear D gene. The ends were cut back, 1 base at V and 0 bases at J, with 17 bases in the middle. The CDR3 length is 18 residues. Germline loops: CDR1 SGHRS, CDR2 YFSETQ. This CDR3 reads CASSLPAGAEGSGNTIYF. CDR3 DNA: TGCGCCAGCAGCTTGCCGGCGGGAGCTGAGGGCTCTGGAAACACCATATATTTT.

The chain recombines TRBV19 with TRBJ2-7, with 8 bases fitting TRBD1. V lost 7 bases, J lost 3 bases, and 5 bases stayed unmatched. Germline CDR1 is LNHDA and CDR2 is SQIVND (reference sequence). The CDR3 spans 13 residues. CDR3 in DNA: TGTGCCAGTATGAACGACAGGGGCTACGAGCAGTACTTC. This translates into CASMNDRGYEQYF.

This clone was counted between two and nine times. V is TRBV7-9 and J is TRBJ2-1; 7 bases are a match to TRBD1. Germline V gene data show CDR1 as SEHNR and CDR2 as FQNEAQ (reference sequence). This CDR3 comprises 16 residues. Unmatched junction bases numbered 18, after V lost 8 bases and J lost 8 bases. The CDR3, as DNA: TGTGCCAGCCCCAAAGGTAAGGTTAGGGGGCACGATGAGCAGTTCTTC. Translated: CASPKGKVRGHDEQFF.

The chain is built from TRBV9 and TRBJ2-3; D may be TRBD2 (6 bases). Per germline, CDR1 SGDLS and CDR2 YYNGEE. The CDR3 contains 15 residues. Trimming took 0 bases from V and 4 from J, leaving 12 bases between them. In nucleotides, the CDR3 is TGTGCCAGCAGCGTAGGGAGGGGTGGCCCAGATACGCAGTATTTT. Amino acids: CASSVGRGGPDTQYF.

The chain recombines TRBV6-5 with TRBJ1-2, with D possibly matching TRBD1 (5 bases). Per germline, CDR1 MNHEY and CDR2 SVGAGI. The CDR3 runs to 15 residues. Between the trimmed V and J ends, which lost 5 bases and 2 bases, there was a span of 15 bases. The CDR3 sequence: CASSPIVGGNYGYTF. CDR3 nucleotide sequence: TGTGCCAGCAGTCCGATTGTGGGGGGGAACTATGGCTACACCTTC.

The chain recombines TRBV28 with TRBJ1-2; 9 bases agree with TRBD1. CDR3 size: 19 residues. V lost 3 bases and J lost 2; bases outside the gene matches: 16. The germline V gene encodes CDR1 MDHEN and CDR2 SYDVKM. The CDR3 nucleotides are TGTGCCAGCAGTTTTGTCTACCGGACAGGGGAAATCTCCAACTATGGCTACACCTTC. Protein: CASSFVYRTGEISNYGYTF.

This chain connects TRBV28 to TRBJ1-1; unclear D gene. The germline V and J ends were trimmed by 5 bases and 4 bases, with 20 bases remaining between them. Germline V CDR1 and CDR2: MDHEN, SYDVKM. This CDR3 has 16 residues. CDR3 in DNA: TGTGCCAGCAGTCCTCCCCGGGGAGGAAATGGCACTGAAGCTTTCTTT. This encodes CASSPPRGGNGTEAFF.

In this sample, this clone turned up once. This chain uses TRBV28 with TRBJ1-5, with TRBD1 identical over 7 bases. With V trimmed by 1 base and J by 2 bases, 8 bases remained unmatched. Germline CDR1 is MDHEN and CDR2 is SYDVKM. The CDR3 spans 17 residues. CDR3 bases: TGTGCCAGCAGTTTATCCCCAACAGGGGACGGCAATCAGCCCCAGCATTTT. Translated: CASSLSPTGDGNQPQHF.

The chain employs TRBV7-3 and TRBJ1-4; 7 positions agree with TRBD1. With 5 bases clipped from V and 4 bases from J, the junction kept 7 bases outside the gene matches. The CDR3 is made up of 15 amino acids. Germline-derived CDR1 and CDR2 are SGHTA and FQGTGA. DNA for the CDR3: TGTGCCAGCAGCCCGACAGGGATGGGTAATGAAAAACTGTTTTTT. Encoded protein: CASSPTGMGNEKLFF.

J is TRBJ1-1 and V is TRBV11-3; D not certain. The CDR3 consists of 13 residues. Trimming removed 5 bases from V and 2 bases from J, with 9 bases in between. Germline CDR1 reads SGHNT; CDR2 reads YENEEA. The CDR3 loop is CASSPRENTEAFF. The CDR3 DNA follows: TGTGCCAGCAGCCCACGGGAAAACACTGAAGCTTTCTTT.